The present TCR beta chain was sequenced within a study of beta chain features in type 1 diabetes. CD45RO/CCR7/CD25/CD127/CD95/CD27 staining was used to isolate CD4+ naive, central memory, regulatory and stem cell-like memory cells by sorting. The isolated RNA, all of it, was reverse transcribed, so expressed TCRB transcripts were what got sequenced. Data came from immunoSEQ multiplex PCR; TCRdb stores just in-frame clones and leaves some out. This sample has about 270,000 clones; around an eighth occur once, and the top ten carry 0.026%. Sequencing used naive CD4+ T cells from blood. This sequence originates from a middle-aged woman in good health.

The CDR3 nucleotides are TGTGCCAGCAGTTCCCGGCAGGGTCCTGGAAACACCATATATTTT. Amino acid sequence: CASSSRQGPGNTIYF. V is TRBV7-2 and J is TRBJ1-3, with D perhaps TRBD1 (5 bases). In germline, CDR1 is SGHTA, CDR2 FQGNSA. The V end was cut by 6 bases, the J end by 2 bases, with 14 bases between. CDR3 length equals 15 residues.